These 18 T cell receptor beta chains share one sample of origin, sequenced in a study of CD8 T cells in ankylosing spondylitis. Points from the study as a whole: There was a TCR beta motif, made of fewer than 10 highly homologous variants, that appeared characteristic of ankylosing spondylitis blood.

TCRdb independently ran MiXCR on the 5' RACE reads; one entry per CDR3 protein. The table has about 220,000 distinct CDR3 sequences, around 7.9% seen once. No antigen has been identified for these receptors. The sequenced material came from blood, either unsorted or a sorted T cell fraction (not recorded which). Receptors originate from a male donor with ankylosing spondylitis.

This clonotype was detected a few times. This sequence joins TRBV11-1 and TRBJ2-2; D is unclear. Germline V gene lookup returns CDR1 SGHAT and CDR2 FQDESV (reference sequence). V lost 5 bases, J lost 4 bases, and 23 bases lay in between. CDR3 length: 18 residues. The CDR3 region is CASSTSGASSLITGELFF. In DNA form, the CDR3 reads TGTGCCAGCAGCACTTCGGGCGCGTCATCTCTGATCACCGGGGAGCTGTTTTTT. The variable domain in full, with the rest retrieved from reference TRBV11-1 and TRBJ2-2, is EAEVAQSPRYKITEKSQAVAFWCDPISGHATLYWYRQILGQGPELLVQFQDESVVDDSQLPKDRFSAERLKGVDSTLKIQPAELGDSAMYLCASSTSGASSLITGELFFGEGSRLTVL.

CDR3 sequence (DNA): TGTGCCAGCAGCATAGTGGGCCAATTCTCTGGAAACACCATATATTTT. Translating it yields CASSIVGQFSGNTIYF. The chain joins TRBV13 to TRBJ1-3; D gene uncertain. CDR3 size: 16 residues. The germline V gene has CDR1 PRHDT and CDR2 FYEKMQ (reference sequence). V was clipped by 5 bases and J by 0 bases, with 14 bases between them.

This clonotype was detected many times. The V gene is TRBV28, the J gene TRBJ1-2; perhaps TRBD1 as D (5 bases). Germline V gene data show CDR1 as MDHEN and CDR2 as SYDVKM. Trimming pared 7 bases from V and 3 bases from J, leaving 12 bases between. The CDR3 runs 13 residues. CDR3 loop: CASTIWGDYGYTF. As DNA, the CDR3 is TGTGCCAGCACCATTTGGGGGGACTATGGCTACACCTTC.

The chain couples TRBV20-1 to TRBJ2-7; tentatively, D is TRBD1 (7 bases). The CDR3 totals 14 residues. V was trimmed by 6 bases and J by 2 bases, leaving 17 bases between them. Germline CDR1 and CDR2: DFQATT and SNEGSKA (reference sequence). The CDR3 DNA follows: TGCAGTGCCAAGTCCGGAGGGGGCCCCTACGAGCAGTACTTC. This encodes CSAKSGGGPYEQYF.

This clonotype has more than one count but fewer than ten. This chain links TRBV27 with TRBJ2-1, with D possibly matching TRBD1 (5 bases). The CDR3 contains 13 residues. Germline V lookup: CDR1 MNHEY, CDR2 SMNVEV (reference sequence). Between the trimmed V and J ends, which lost 2 bases and 6 bases, there was a span of 8 bases. This CDR3 reads CASSLNTGNEQFF. DNA for the CDR3: TGTGCCAGCAGTTTAAATACAGGCAATGAGCAGTTCTTC.

The sample holds many counts of this clonotype. J is TRBJ2-5 and V is TRBV29-1; 7 bases align to TRBD2. Per germline, CDR1 SQVTM and CDR2 ANQGSEA. The length of the CDR3 is 17 residues. The J segment lost 3 bases and the V segment lost 2 bases, leaving 15 bases of the junction unmatched. CDR3 nucleotides: TGCAGCGTTGAATTCTTCTCCGAGCGGGAACTAGAAGAGACCCAGTACTTC. Its protein is CSVEFFSERELEETQYF.

This clonotype was counted at least ten times. This chain joins TRBV7-9 and TRBJ2-7, with TRBD1 matching over 7 bases. V shed 4 bases and J 0 bases; nucleotides not matched to a gene: 6. CDR3 length: 15 residues. CDR1 is SEHNR and CDR2 is FQNEAQ in the germline V gene (reference sequence). This CDR3 is CASSSGQASSYEQYF. CDR3 DNA sequence: TGTGCCAGCAGCTCCGGACAGGCAAGCTCCTACGAGCAGTACTTC.

Ten or more counts support this clonotype. The CDR3 region is CASSLYSGGNYGYTF. The CDR3 DNA reads TGTGCCAGCAGTTTATATTCAGGAGGGAACTATGGCTACACCTTC. V gene TRBV28 combines with J gene TRBJ1-2; D ambiguous. Trimming shortened V by 1 base and J by 2 bases, and 11 bases separated the two germline ends. Germline CDR1 reads MDHEN; CDR2 reads SYDVKM. There are 15 residues in the CDR3.

This clonotype was recorded at least ten times. One end of the junction is discordant with germline, which a read error may explain. The chain is built from TRBV15 and TRBJ2-5; TRBD1 is a possible D gene (5 bases). Germline CDR1 is LNHNV and CDR2 is YYDKDF (reference sequence). The CDR3 is made up of 14 amino acids. CDR3 in amino acids: CATSGDSFQETQYF. The CDR3 DNA reads as TGTGCCACCAGCGGAGACAGCTTTCAAGAGACCCAGTACTTC.

This clonotype has a count of ten or more. The V and J genes are TRBV4-3 and TRBJ2-3, with TRBD2 matching 10 bases. The CDR3 loop spans 18 amino acids. Germline CDR1 LGHNA, CDR2 YSLEER. The junction had 8 bases not matched to a gene; V was cut back by 0 bases and J by 2 bases. The CDR3 region has the DNA TGCGCCAGCAGCCAAGATTTTCGGACTAGCGGATACACAGATACGCAGTATTTT. Its protein is CASSQDFRTSGYTDTQYF.

This clonotype was seen ten or more times. This chain joins TRBV7-9 and TRBJ2-1; maybe TRBD1 (7 bases). CDR1 and CDR2 (germline): SEHNR, FQNEAQ (reference sequence). CDR3 size: 13 residues. V gave up 1 base and J gave up 10 bases, with 11 bases separating them. DNA of the CDR3: TGTGCCAGCAGCTTAGTGGGGGGACAGGAGCAGTTCTTC. Translated: CASSLVGGQEQFF.

This clonotype came up many times. This rearrangement joins TRBV4-1 to TRBJ1-2; tentatively, D is TRBD1 (5 bases). Germline loops: CDR1 MGHRA, CDR2 YSYEKL. This CDR3 has 15 amino acids. The germline V and J ends were trimmed by 3 bases and 5 bases, with 16 bases remaining between them. DNA for the CDR3: TGCGCCAGCAGCCAGCTCGCCCGGGCAGGGTATGGCTACACCTTC. Residues: CASSQLARAGYGYTF.

The sample holds many counts of this clonotype. V usage is TRBV29-1 and J usage is TRBJ1-2, with 8 nucleotides matching TRBD1. The CDR3 is 14 amino acids. Germline assignment: CDR1 SQVTM and CDR2 ANQGSEA. The V gene end was trimmed by 3 bases and the J gene end by 6 bases; junction bases not matched to a gene: 9. The CDR3 is CSVDSGGASHGYTF. The CDR3 DNA is TGCAGCGTTGATTCAGGGGGCGCTTCCCATGGCTACACCTTC.

A few counts support this clonotype. The chain carries TRBV30 and TRBJ2-3; perhaps TRBD2 as D (5 bases). CDR1 and CDR2 from the germline V gene are GTSNPN and SVGIG (reference sequence). V lost 4 bases, J lost 0 bases, and 14 bases lay in between. The CDR3 contains 15 residues. The CDR3 DNA sequence: TGTGCCTGGATGGGCACTAGTACTAGCACAGATACGCAGTATTTT. This translates into CAWMGTSTSTDTQYF.

The rearrangement links TRBV14 to TRBJ2-1; a weak D match, TRBD2 (6 bases). In germline, CDR1 is SGHDN, CDR2 FVKESK. The CDR3 totals 16 residues. V shed 4 bases and J shed 4 bases, with 17 bases lying between them. CDR3 region: CASSLLGGAPYNEQFF. DNA for the CDR3: TGTGCCAGCAGCCTCCTTGGAGGGGCCCCGTACAATGAGCAGTTCTTC.

This clonotype appeared many times. The chain joins TRBV6-5 to TRBJ1-1; tentative D call: TRBD1 (5 bases). The germline V gene has CDR1 MNHEY and CDR2 SVGAGI. The CDR3 contains 16 residues. The ends were cut back, 3 bases at V and 3 bases at J, with 17 bases in the middle. The CDR3 loop is CASSYRGLVLDTEAFF. For the CDR3, the DNA is TGTGCCAGCAGTTATCGGGGGTTGGTTTTGGACACTGAAGCTTTCTTT.

The chain recombines TRBV10-2 with TRBJ2-1; 9 bases match TRBD1. V shed 7 bases, J shed 2 bases, and the junction held 24 bases outside the gene matches. The CDR3 covers 21 residues. Germline V gene sequence: CDR1 WSHSY, CDR2 SAAADI. The CDR3 nucleotides are TGCGCCAGCACCCGGGAGGACCGGGACAGGGTTATGCTGGCAACCTACAATGAGCAGTTCTTC. Translated: CASTREDRDRVMLATYNEQFF.

Details on this clonotype: Being one base from a much bigger clone, this may be a read error. The chain has TRBV7-9 and TRBJ2-2; D is tentatively TRBD1 or TRBD2 (5 bases each). CDR3 length equals 14 residues. Looked up from germline, CDR1 is SEHNR and CDR2 is FQNEAQ (reference sequence). CDR3 sequence (DNA): TGTGCCAGCAGCTCGCCCACAATCGCCGGGGACCTGTTTTTT. Encoded protein: CASSSPTIAGDLFF.